The 30 T cell receptor beta chains listed next were all sequenced from one sample in a study of regulatory T cells in long-lasting Graves disease. Time point of the sample: persistent/refractory GD, antithyroid drugs over 5 years with positive TRAb. Extracted PBMC RNA gave rise to the TCR library. Both iRepertoire HTBI primers and Arm-PCR of CDR3 regions were used to build the TCR beta libraries. TCRdb called the multiplex PCR reads again in MiXCR, with one record for every CDR3 protein. The table lists roughly 430,000 distinct CDR3 sequences, around a fifth of them singletons. The sequences come from peripheral blood mononuclear cells (PBMCs), collected when the disease was refractory, from a patient treated with antithyroid drugs. The receptors were gathered from a female donor with Graves disease.

The rearrangement joins TRBV18 to TRBJ2-7, with 7 bases identical to TRBD2. The CDR3 sequence is 16 residues long. The J segment lost 4 bases and the V segment lost 2 bases, leaving 11 bases of the junction unmatched. Looked up from germline, CDR1 is KGHSH and CDR2 is LQKENI. As DNA, the CDR3 is TGTGCCAGCTCACCAAGCTTGGGACTAACCACTTACGAGCAGTACTTC. Protein product: CASSPSLGLTTYEQYF. Full variable domain (missing parts from reference TRBV18 and TRBJ2-7): NAGVMQNPRHLVRRRGQEARLRCSPMKGHSHVYWYRQLPEEGLKFMVYLQKENIIDESGMPKERFSAEFPKEGPSILRIQQVVRGDSAAYFCASSPSLGLTTYEQYFGPGTRLTVT.

This clonotype was counted many times. This rearrangement joins TRBV5-1 to TRBJ1-1, with D possibly matching TRBD1 (6 bases). This CDR3 has 13 amino acids. Deletions cut 4 bases from V and 5 bases from J, with 12 bases between. Germline assignment: CDR1 SGHRS and CDR2 YFSETQ. In nucleotides, the CDR3 is TGCGCCAGCAGCCCCTGGACAGTAACTGAAGCTTTCTTT. Amino acids: CASSPWTVTEAFF.

This clonotype was recorded at least ten times. The chain combines TRBV28 with TRBJ2-5, with D maybe TRBD2 (5 bases). The CDR3 totals 14 residues. CDR1 is MDHEN, CDR2 SYDVKM, per germline. Trimming took off 4 bases at V and 5 bases at J, with 14 bases between the two ends. The CDR3 loop reads CASSSTLGEETQYF. The CDR3 DNA reads as TGTGCCAGCAGTTCAACCCTTGGGGAGGAGACCCAGTACTTC. The variable domain in full, with the rest retrieved from reference TRBV28 and TRBJ2-5, is DVKVTQSSRYLVKRTGEKVFLECVQDMDHENMFWYRQDPGLGLRLIYFSYDVKMKEKGDIPEGYSVSREKKERFSLILESASTNQTSMYLCASSSTLGEETQYFGPGTRLLVL.

This clonotype has only a few counts. V gene TRBV10-3 combines with J gene TRBJ2-2; D remains ambiguous. Germline CDR1 is ENHRY and CDR2 is SYGVKD. Trimming shortened V by 4 bases and J by 3 bases, and 9 bases separated the two germline ends. This CDR3 has 14 amino acids. In DNA, the CDR3 is TGTGCCATCAGTGCCACCTCGGACACCGGGGAGCTGTTTTTT. This codes for CAISATSDTGELFF.

This clonotype was seen repeatedly, ten times or more. The gene calls are TRBV2 and TRBJ2-7, with 12 positions matching TRBD2. The CDR3 covers 13 residues. Germline V gene data show CDR1 as SNHLY and CDR2 as FYNNEI. V lost 10 bases and J lost 4; bases outside the gene matches: 5. The CDR3, as DNA: TGTGCCACCTCTAGCGGGAGGGCATACGAGCAGTACTTC. Its protein is CATSSGRAYEQYF.

This clonotype was picked up many times. The chain couples TRBV20-1 to TRBJ2-6, with TRBD1 matching over 7 bases. Per germline, CDR1 DFQATT and CDR2 SNEGSKA (reference sequence). The CDR3 is 15 amino acids. J gave up 4 bases and V 6 bases, and 9 bases lay outside the gene matches. The CDR3 region is CSAENRGRGANVLTF. The CDR3 nucleotides are TGCAGTGCGGAGAATAGGGGGCGAGGGGCCAACGTCCTGACTTTC.

This clonotype was observed many times. The rearrangement joins TRBV6-1 to TRBJ1-2; TRBD1 matches at 10 bases. Germline V CDR1 and CDR2: MNHNS, SASEGT. The CDR3 is 13 amino acids. V was pared by 6 bases and J by 2 bases, with 0 bases of the junction left unmatched. CDR3 DNA: TGTGCCAGCAGGGGACAGGGGAACTATGGCTACACCTTC. Its protein is CASRGQGNYGYTF.

V usage is TRBV11-3 and J usage is TRBJ2-5; D remains unclear. The V gene lost 1 base and the J gene lost 5 bases, with 11 bases spanning the gap. The CDR3 has 14 residues. Germline CDR1 is SGHNT and CDR2 is YENEEA. The DNA for the CDR3 is TGTGCCAGCAGCTTAGGTGGGGTTAAGGAGACCCAGTACTTC. Translating it yields CASSLGGVKETQYF.

Only one count was recorded for this clonotype. The chain employs TRBV20-1 and TRBJ2-1; no firm D call. This CDR3 region has 12 residues. V lost 1 base to trimming and J lost 7 bases, with 8 bases between them. From germline, CDR1 is DFQATT and CDR2 SNEGSKA (reference sequence). The CDR3: CSARAAGNEQFF. The CDR3 nucleotides are TGCAGTGCTAGAGCGGCCGGGAATGAGCAGTTCTTC.

Comment on this clonotype: With a far larger clone one base away, a read error is the likely cause. This chain joins TRBV6-5 and TRBJ2-7; TRBD1 might be the D (5 bases). Germline V CDR1 and CDR2: MNHEY, SVGAGI. The CDR3 spans 13 residues. Here the CDR3 reads CASGYLTEYEQYF. CDR3 nucleotide sequence: TGTGCCAGCGGTTACTTGACAGAATACGAGCAGTACTTC.

The chain is built from TRBV20-1 and TRBJ1-6; unclear D gene. CDR1 is DFQATT, CDR2 SNEGSKA, per germline (reference sequence). CDR3 length: 15 amino acids. Deletions cut 3 bases from V and 0 bases from J, with 9 bases between. The CDR3 bases are TGCAGTGCTAGTCCCAGGAGCTCCTATAATTCACCCCTCCACTTT. Encoded protein: CSASPRSSYNSPLHF.

The chain couples TRBV12-3 or TRBV12-4 to TRBJ1-5; D not certain. The V end lost 2 bases, the J end lost 11 bases, and 10 bases lay between the germline ends. The CDR3 totals 12 residues. The CDR3: CASSLNGESQHF. CDR3 bases: TGTGCCAGCAGTTTAAACGGGGAGTCCCAGCATTTT.

The genes are TRBV6-2 or TRBV6-3 and TRBJ2-3, with D unclear. The CDR3 is made up of 16 amino acids. Trimming left V 7 bases short and J 0 bases short, with 17 bases between. Per the germline V gene, CDR1 is MNHEY and CDR2 is SVGEGT. CDR3 amino acids: CASNKGRSTSTDTQYF. CDR3 in DNA: TGTGCCAGCAACAAAGGCCGATCGACTAGCACAGATACGCAGTATTTT.

This chain connects TRBV2 to TRBJ2-2, with D perhaps matching TRBD2 (5 bases). V was clipped by 4 bases and J by 3 bases, with 9 bases between them. Germline loops: CDR1 SNHLY, CDR2 FYNNEI. The CDR3 loop spans 14 amino acids. CDR3 residues: CASSGARDTGELFF. Here the CDR3 DNA reads TGTGCCAGCAGTGGAGCGCGGGACACCGGGGAGCTGTTTTTT. Full variable domain (rest looked up from reference TRBV2 and TRBJ2-2): EPEVTQTPSHQVTQMGQEVILRCVPISNHLYFYWYRQILGQKVEFLVSFYNNEISEKSEIFDDQFSVERPDGSNFTLKIRSTKLEDSAMYFCASSGARDTGELFFGEGSRLTVL.

This clonotype was observed a single time. A far larger clone is a single base away, which makes a read error likely. The chain carries TRBV7-9 and TRBJ2-7; possibly TRBD2 for D (5 bases). CDR1 and CDR2 (germline): SEHNR, FQNEAQ (reference sequence). The CDR3 sequence is 16 residues long. CDR3 DNA: TGTGCCAGCAGTCCCCCCTGGTACCGGAGGTCCTACGAGCAGTGCTTC. It translates to CASSPPWYRRSYEQCF. The full variable domain, its missing parts supplied by reference TRBV7-9 and TRBJ2-7, is DTGVSQNPRHKITKRGQNVTFRCDPISEHNRLYWYRQTLGQGPEFLTYFQNEAQLEKSRLLSDRFSAERPKGSFSTLEIQRTEQGDSAMYLCASSPPWYRRSYEQCFGPGTRLTVT.

This clonotype was seen ten or more times. The genes are TRBV12-3 or TRBV12-4 and TRBJ1-4; 8 positions match TRBD1. This CDR3 is 12 amino acids long. Trimming at V came to 3 bases and at J to 10 bases, leaving 1 base not matched to a gene. The DNA of the CDR3 is TGTGCCAGCAGTTTGGGGACAGGAAAACTGTTTTTT. Translated: CASSLGTGKLFF.

This chain connects TRBV30 to TRBJ1-5; 7 bases are shared with TRBD1. Germline CDR1 is GTSNPN and CDR2 is SVGIG (reference sequence). The V gene end was trimmed by 2 bases and the J gene end by 4 bases; junction bases not matched to a gene: 2. The CDR3 is made up of 13 amino acids. CDR3 nucleotides: TGTGCCTGGAGTCAGGGGGTGAATCAGCCCCAGCATTTT. This translates into CAWSQGVNQPQHF.

The gene calls are TRBV25-1 and TRBJ1-3; a weak D match, TRBD1 (6 bases). The V gene's germline CDR1 is MGHDK and CDR2 SYGVNS. V lost 5 bases, J lost 0 bases, and 11 bases lay in between. The CDR3 loop spans 15 amino acids. This chain's CDR3 is CASSPGASSGNTIYF. Written as DNA, the CDR3 is TGTGCCAGCAGTCCAGGGGCAAGCTCTGGAAACACCATATATTTT.

The chain combines TRBV28 with TRBJ1-5, with 8 positions matching TRBD1. CDR1 and CDR2 from the germline V gene are MDHEN and SYDVKM. The V gene end was trimmed by 2 bases and the J gene end by 2 bases; junction bases not matched to a gene: 17. CDR3 length: 20 residues. In DNA, the CDR3 is TGTGCCAGCAGTTTACCGCCCGGGACAGGCCCTTATTCTGGCAATCAGCCCCAGCATTTT. This sequence encodes CASSLPPGTGPYSGNQPQHF.

This clonotype showed up many times. The gene calls are TRBV2 and TRBJ2-2, with D tentatively TRBD1 (5 bases). CDR3 length: 15 residues. Between the trimmed V and J ends, which lost 8 bases and 0 bases, there was a span of 13 bases. Germline V gene data show CDR1 as SNHLY and CDR2 as FYNNEI. This CDR3 is CASLTGSSNTGELFF. Written as DNA, the CDR3 is TGTGCCAGCCTTACAGGTTCTTCGAACACCGGGGAGCTGTTTTTT.

In this sample, this clonotype turned up a few times. The rearrangement uses TRBV5-6 and TRBJ1-1, with D possibly TRBD1 on 5 matching bases. V lost 0 bases, J lost 0 bases, and 9 bases lay in between. Germline loops: CDR1 SGHDT, CDR2 YYEEEE. This CDR3 region has 15 residues. The CDR3, as DNA: TGTGCCAGCAGCTTGGAGTGGGGCTTGAACACTGAAGCTTTCTTT. It specifies CASSLEWGLNTEAFF.

Note on this clonotype: A clone one base away is much larger, so this may be a read error. The chain carries TRBV7-8 and TRBJ2-5; TRBD2 agrees at 10 bases. The V gene's germline CDR1 is SGHVS and CDR2 FQNEAQ. The trim removed 2 bases at V and 9 bases at J, leaving 15 bases unmatched. The CDR3 loop spans 17 amino acids. CDR3 sequence: CASSLNAPASGSGAQYF. The CDR3 nucleotides are TGTGCCAGCAGCTTAAACGCGCCGGCTAGCGGGAGCGGGGCCCAGTACTTC. The full variable domain, rest sourced from reference TRBV7-8 and TRBJ2-5, is GAGVSQSPRYKVAKRGQDVALRCDPISGHVSLFWYQQALGQGPEFLTYFQNEAQLDKSGLPSDRFFAERPEGSVSTLKIQRTQQEDSAVYLCASSLNAPASGSGAQYFGPGTRLLVL.

Regarding this clonotype: This may stem from a read error, because a much larger clone lies one nucleotide away. The rearrangement uses TRBV30 and TRBJ1-2; D remains unclear. This CDR3 is 11 amino acids long. Per germline, CDR1 GTSNPN and CDR2 SVGIG (reference sequence). This CDR3 reads CAWSVRRGYAF. DNA of the CDR3: TGTGCCTGGAGTGTAAGGAGAGGCTACGCCTTC.

This clonotype was counted at least ten times. The chain links TRBV28 to TRBJ2-7; D is possibly TRBD2 (5 bases). The CDR3 is made up of 14 amino acids. The V end was cut by 6 bases, the J end by 2 bases, with 14 bases between. Looked up from germline, CDR1 is MDHEN and CDR2 is SYDVKM. The CDR3 DNA follows: TGTGCCAGCAGATCTCACGGGAAACCCTACGAGCAGTACTTC. Its protein is CASRSHGKPYEQYF.

This chain links TRBV12-3 or TRBV12-4 with TRBJ2-3, with D uncertain. This CDR3 region has 15 residues. With 6 bases removed from V and 6 bases from J, the gap between germline ends came to 19 bases. CDR3 residues: CASRSDLTPIDTQYF. The DNA of the CDR3 is TGTGCCAGCAGATCCGACCTGACCCCTATTGATACGCAGTATTTT.

Of note for this clonotype: A much larger clone lies a single base off, so this may be a read error. Written as DNA, the CDR3 is TGTGCCATCAGTGGGGGGGACAGGGTAGAACACGAGCAGTACTTC. Translated, it gives CAISGGDRVEHEQYF. The chain joins TRBV10-3 to TRBJ2-7; 9 positions agree with TRBD1. After removal of 4 bases from V and 5 bases from J, the junction contained 9 bases not matched to a gene. CDR1 ENHRY and CDR2 SYGVKD come from the germline V gene. This CDR3 spans 15 amino acids.

The V call is TRBV7-2, the J call TRBJ2-2; D is unclear. From germline, CDR1 is SGHTA and CDR2 FQGNSA. The V end lost 4 bases, the J end lost 6 bases, and 6 bases lay between the germline ends. This CDR3 comprises 12 residues. The CDR3 spells CASSYVPGELFF. The CDR3 DNA reads TGTGCCAGCAGCTACGTCCCCGGGGAGCTGTTTTTT.

This clonotype showed up just a few times. The rearrangement links TRBV12-3 or TRBV12-4 to TRBJ2-1; D ambiguous. This CDR3 is built from 12 residues. V shed 7 bases and J shed 10 bases, with 14 bases lying between them. CDR3 DNA: TGTGCCAGCAAATCGGACCTCGCGGAGCAGTTCTTC. It encodes CASKSDLAEQFF.

In this sample, this clonotype turned up a few times. This chain links TRBV28 with TRBJ1-3; TRBD1 is a possible D gene (5 bases). The germline CDR1 and CDR2 sequences are MDHEN and SYDVKM. With 8 bases removed from V and 2 bases from J, the gap between germline ends came to 16 bases. The CDR3 has 15 residues. Here the CDR3 DNA reads TGTGCCAGCGTAATTGACAGAGGCACTGGAAACACCATATATTTT. It encodes CASVIDRGTGNTIYF.

This clonotype was seen only a few times. This CDR3 is CSVLTGGISGELFF. The CDR3 nucleotides are TGCAGCGTCCTGACAGGGGGGATTTCCGGGGAGCTGTTTTTT. J is TRBJ2-2 and V is TRBV29-1, with TRBD1 matching over 9 bases. The CDR3 has 14 residues. The germline V gene has CDR1 SQVTM and CDR2 ANQGSEA. With 6 bases clipped from V and 6 bases from J, the junction kept 8 bases outside the gene matches.